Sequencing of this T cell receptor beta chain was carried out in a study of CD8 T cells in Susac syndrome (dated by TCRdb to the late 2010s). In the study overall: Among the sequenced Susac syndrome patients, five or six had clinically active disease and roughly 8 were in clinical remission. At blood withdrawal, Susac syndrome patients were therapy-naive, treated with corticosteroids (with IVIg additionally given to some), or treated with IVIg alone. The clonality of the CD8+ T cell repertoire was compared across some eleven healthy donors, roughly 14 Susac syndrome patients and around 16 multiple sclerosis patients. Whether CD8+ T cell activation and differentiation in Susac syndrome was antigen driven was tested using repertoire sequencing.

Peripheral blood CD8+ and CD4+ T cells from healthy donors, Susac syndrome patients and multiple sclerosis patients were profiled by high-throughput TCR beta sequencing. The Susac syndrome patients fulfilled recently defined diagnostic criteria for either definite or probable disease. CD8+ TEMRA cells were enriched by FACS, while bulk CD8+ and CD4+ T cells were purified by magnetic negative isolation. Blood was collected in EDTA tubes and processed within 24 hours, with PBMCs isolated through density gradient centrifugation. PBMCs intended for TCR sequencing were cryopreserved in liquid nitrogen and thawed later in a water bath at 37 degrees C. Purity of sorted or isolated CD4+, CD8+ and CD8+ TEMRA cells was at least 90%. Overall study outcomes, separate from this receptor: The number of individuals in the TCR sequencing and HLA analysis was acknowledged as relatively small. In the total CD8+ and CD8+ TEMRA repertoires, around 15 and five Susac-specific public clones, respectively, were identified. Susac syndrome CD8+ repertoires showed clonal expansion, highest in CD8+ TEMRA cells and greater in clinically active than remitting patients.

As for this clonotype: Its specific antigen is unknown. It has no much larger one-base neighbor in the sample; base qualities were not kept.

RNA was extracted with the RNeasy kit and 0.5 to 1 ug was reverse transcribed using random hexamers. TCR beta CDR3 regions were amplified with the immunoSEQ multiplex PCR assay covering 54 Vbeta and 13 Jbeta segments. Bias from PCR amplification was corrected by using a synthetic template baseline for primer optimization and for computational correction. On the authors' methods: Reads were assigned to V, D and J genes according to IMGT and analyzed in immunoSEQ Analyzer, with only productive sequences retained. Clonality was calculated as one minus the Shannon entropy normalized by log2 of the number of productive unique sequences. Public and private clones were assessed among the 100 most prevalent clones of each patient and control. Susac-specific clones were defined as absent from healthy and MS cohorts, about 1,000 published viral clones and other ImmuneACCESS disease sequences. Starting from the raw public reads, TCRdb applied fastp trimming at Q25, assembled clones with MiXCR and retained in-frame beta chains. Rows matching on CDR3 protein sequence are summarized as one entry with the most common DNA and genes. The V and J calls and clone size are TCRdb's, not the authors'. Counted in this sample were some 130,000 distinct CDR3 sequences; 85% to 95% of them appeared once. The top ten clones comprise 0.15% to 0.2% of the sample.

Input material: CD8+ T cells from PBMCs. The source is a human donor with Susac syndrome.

This receptor carries the CDR3 CASSGRDGAQPQHF. In nucleotide form, the sequence is TGTGCCAGCAGCGGGAGGGACGGGGCACAGCCCCAGCATTTT. The chain is assembled from TRBV13 and TRBJ1-5; the D gene is perhaps TRBD1, from 5 matching bases. The CDR1 and CDR2 encoded by the germline V gene (reference sequence) are PRHDT and FYEKMQ. The CDR3 starts with the cysteine, ends with the phenylalanine, and has 14 residues. CDR3 DNA is the only sequence kept; it has 42 bases, read in frame from the first base. V is shortened by 5 bases, J by 7 bases, and the region joining them spans 15 bases. Full variable domain (CDR3 extended with the reference TRBV13 and TRBJ1-5 proteins): AAGVIQSPRHLIKEKRETATLKCYPIPRHDTVYWYQQGPGQDPQFLISFYEKMQSDKGSIPDRFSAQQFSDYHSELNMSSLELGDSALYFCASSGRDGAQPQHFGDGTRLSIL.